The next 26 T cell receptor beta chains were all read from a single sample in a study of OX40 agonist ivuxolimab in advanced cancers. TCRdb's table, derived via immunoSEQ multiplex PCR, lists solely in-frame clones and lacks some. The sample has about 95,000 clones, over 75% seen once; the top ten hold less than 5%. Specimen: CD4+ or CD8+ T cells sorted from blood, collected in a trial of the OX40 agonist ivuxolimab. These receptors all come from an adult with an advanced solid tumor such as melanoma, head and neck, liver or kidney cancer.

The chain is built from TRBV10-3 and TRBJ1-5; 7 bases agree with TRBD1. Trimming cost V 9 bases and J 4 bases; bases outside gene matches: 9. CDR3 length equals 14 residues. Per germline, CDR1 ENHRY and CDR2 SYGVKD. CDR3 sequence: CAISTGRENQPQHF. CDR3 DNA: TGTGCCATTTCGACAGGGAGAGAGAATCAGCCCCAGCATTTT.

The chain joins TRBV7-9 to TRBJ1-4; no firm D call. Looked up from germline, CDR1 is SEHNR and CDR2 is FQNEAQ (reference sequence). The germline V and J ends were trimmed by 5 bases and 7 bases, with 5 bases remaining between them. The CDR3 is made up of 11 amino acids. Here the CDR3 DNA reads TGTGCCAGCAGCCCGGGTGAAAAACTGTTTTTT. This translates into CASSPGEKLFF.

This chain joins TRBV4-1 and TRBJ1-5, with TRBD1 matching 7 bases. With V trimmed by 0 bases and J by 7 bases, 12 bases remained unmatched. Looked up from germline, CDR1 is MGHRA and CDR2 is YSYEKL. The length of the CDR3 is 17 residues. CDR3 in amino acids: CASSQDLRQGVGQPQHF. The CDR3 nucleotides are TGCGCCAGCAGCCAAGATTTGAGACAGGGAGTGGGGCAGCCCCAGCATTTT.

This chain joins TRBV5-1 and TRBJ1-1; D is unclear. The length of the CDR3 is 14 residues. The V end lost 0 bases, the J end lost 11 bases, and 17 bases lay between the germline ends. Germline loops: CDR1 SGHRS, CDR2 YFSETQ. The CDR3 protein is CASSLGLVSDGAFF. CDR3 coding DNA: TGCGCCAGCAGCTTGGGGCTAGTTTCAGATGGGGCTTTCTTT.

The V gene is TRBV11-2, the J gene TRBJ2-7; TRBD1 is a possible D gene (5 bases). The CDR3 covers 13 residues. Germline CDR1 and CDR2: SGHAT and FQNNGV. V was clipped by 4 bases and J by 6 bases, with 13 bases between them. The CDR3 is CASSWNQGSEQYF. The DNA of the CDR3 is TGTGCCAGCAGCTGGAATCAGGGATCCGAGCAGTACTTC.

Here the CDR3 reads CASSPSGPPRGLEQYF. The CDR3 nucleotides are TGTGCCAGCAGCCCGTCCGGGCCCCCAAGGGGTCTCGAGCAGTACTTC. The chain recombines TRBV5-4 with TRBJ2-7; TRBD1 might be the D (5 bases). Trimming left V 4 bases short and J 6 bases short, with 23 bases between. Per the germline V gene, CDR1 is SGHNT and CDR2 is YYREEE (reference sequence). This CDR3 has 16 residues.

On this clone: This sample also contains other DNA sequences that code for the same CDR3. The rearrangement joins TRBV28 to TRBJ1-5; D might be TRBD1 (6 bases). This CDR3 has 15 residues. Trimming removed 3 bases from V and 3 bases from J, with 12 bases in between. Germline V gene sequence: CDR1 MDHEN, CDR2 SYDVKM. DNA for the CDR3: TGTGCCAGCAGTTTCCGAGGACAGTTCAATCAGCCCCAGCATTTT. Translated, it gives CASSFRGQFNQPQHF.

This clone was observed once. The chain recombines TRBV6-1 with TRBJ2-2, with 16 bases fitting TRBD2. The junction had 9 bases not matched to a gene; V was cut back by 1 base and J by 7 bases. The V gene's germline CDR1 is MNHNS and CDR2 SASEGT. This CDR3 has 19 residues. In DNA form, the CDR3 reads TGTGCCAGCAGTGAAGAGGGGACTAGCGGGAGGGGGATATACGGGGAGCTGTTTTTT. Its translation: CASSEEGTSGRGIYGELFF.

This chain links TRBV30 with TRBJ2-5, with D unclear. Between the trimmed V and J ends, which lost 2 bases and 1 base, there was a span of 14 bases. Germline CDR1 reads GTSNPN; CDR2 reads SVGIG (reference sequence). The CDR3 is made up of 15 amino acids. The CDR3 region is CAWSQDASGQETQYF. The CDR3 region has the DNA TGTGCCTGGAGTCAAGACGCCTCTGGCCAAGAGACCCAGTACTTC.

The gene calls are TRBV28 and TRBJ2-7; D gene uncertain. Germline V CDR1 and CDR2: MDHEN, SYDVKM. V lost 2 bases to trimming and J lost 5 bases, with 13 bases between them. The CDR3 is 14 residues long. CDR3 DNA: TGTGCCAGCAGTTTAGTCTTTGGGGTTAACGAGCAGTACTTC. This sequence encodes CASSLVFGVNEQYF.

The chain employs TRBV9 and TRBJ2-7, with TRBD2 matching over 14 bases. This CDR3 has 16 residues. From germline, CDR1 is SGDLS and CDR2 YYNGEE. V was clipped by 2 bases and J by 3 bases; unmatched bases: 4. The CDR3 region is CASSVGTSGSLYEQYF. In nucleotides, the CDR3 is TGTGCCAGCAGCGTGGGGACTAGCGGGAGTCTCTACGAGCAGTACTTC. Complete variable domain (other parts from reference TRBV9 and TRBJ2-7): DSGVTQTPKHLITATGQRVTLRCSPRSGDLSVYWYQQSLDQGLQFLIQYYNGEERAKGNILERFSAQQFPDLHSELNLSSLELGDSALYFCASSVGTSGSLYEQYFGPGTRLTVT.

This sequence joins TRBV6-6 and TRBJ2-5; TRBD1 aligns across 8 bases. The DNA end is a closer match to TRBJ2-7, so the J assignment may be wrong. Looked up from germline, CDR1 is MNHNY and CDR2 is SVGAGI (reference sequence). The length of the CDR3 is 12 residues. CDR3 sequence reads: CASQTGAYEQYF. CDR3 coding DNA: TGTGCCAGCCAGACAGGGGCCTACGAGCAGTACTTC.

The rearrangement joins TRBV7-4 to TRBJ2-3; D gene uncertain. V gave up 2 bases and J gave up 6 bases, with 15 bases separating them. The CDR3 is 15 residues long. Germline V lookup: CDR1 SGHVT, CDR2 SQSDAQ. CDR3 nucleotides: TGTGCCAGCAGCTTAACGGGCGGTAGTAGGGATACGCAGTATTTT. It is translated as CASSLTGGSRDTQYF.

The rearrangement joins TRBV28 to TRBJ2-5, with D perhaps given as TRBD1 or TRBD2 (5 bases each). The CDR3 has 14 amino acids. Deletions cut 4 bases from V and 3 bases from J, with 12 bases between. CDR1 and CDR2 from the germline V gene are MDHEN and SYDVKM. The CDR3 bases are TGTGCCAGCAGTTCCGGGACGATGGAAGAGACCCAGTACTTC. Translated: CASSSGTMEETQYF. Full variable domain (remainder filled in from reference TRBV28 and TRBJ2-5): DVKVTQSSRYLVKRTGEKVFLECVQDMDHENMFWYRQDPGLGLRLIYFSYDVKMKEKGDIPEGYSVSREKKERFSLILESASTNQTSMYLCASSSGTMEETQYFGPGTRLLVL.

The V and J genes are TRBV9 and TRBJ2-3, with 11 bases that match TRBD2. Germline lookup yields CDR1 SGDLS and CDR2 YYNGEE. V was clipped by 6 bases and J by 4 bases; unmatched bases: 7. The CDR3 runs to 15 residues. The CDR3 coding sequence is TGTGCCAGCACCGAACTAGCGGGAGTTCCAGATACGCAGTATTTT. As protein: CASTELAGVPDTQYF.

The V and J genes are TRBV5-1 and TRBJ2-2; 9 nucleotides match TRBD2. CDR3 length: 16 amino acids. Germline-derived CDR1 and CDR2 are SGHRS and YFSETQ. With V trimmed by 4 bases and J by 1 base, 5 bases remained unmatched. The CDR3 coding sequence is TGCGCCAGCAGCCTCCAGACTAGCGGGAACACCGGGGAGCTGTTTTTT. Translated: CASSLQTSGNTGELFF.

The CDR3 here is CASSYWGQGSNYGYTF. The CDR3 DNA is TGTGCCAGCAGTTACTGGGGACAGGGGAGCAACTATGGCTACACCTTC. This sequence joins TRBV27 and TRBJ1-2; 10 positions agree with TRBD1. Looked up from germline, CDR1 is MNHEY and CDR2 is SMNVEV (reference sequence). The CDR3 has 16 amino acids. The V segment lost 4 bases and the J segment 2 bases; nucleotides outside the gene matches: 7.

V is TRBV4-3 and J is TRBJ2-2; unclear D gene. The CDR3 runs 15 residues. V lost 5 bases, J lost 2 bases, and 12 bases lay in between. Germline V gene sequence: CDR1 LGHNA, CDR2 YSLEER. The CDR3 is CASSRSAPNTGELFF. The CDR3 region has the DNA TGCGCCAGCAGCAGAAGTGCACCCAACACCGGGGAGCTGTTTTTT.

The chain joins TRBV7-9 to TRBJ1-1, with 11 nucleotides matching TRBD1. The CDR3 loop spans 16 amino acids. Germline V gene sequence: CDR1 SEHNR, CDR2 FQNEAQ (reference sequence). Trimming took 5 bases from V and 0 from J; bases not matched to a gene: 5. Here the CDR3 reads CASSPGTGGMNTEAFF. DNA for the CDR3: TGTGCCAGCAGCCCAGGGACAGGGGGGATGAACACTGAAGCTTTCTTT.

V and J are TRBV11-3 and TRBJ2-5; D call uncertain. V lost 1 base to trimming and J lost 3 bases, with 6 bases between them. From germline, CDR1 is SGHNT and CDR2 YENEEA. The CDR3 spans 13 residues. CDR3 nucleotide sequence: TGTGCCAGCAGCTTAGCATCCGAAGAGACCCAGTACTTC. Encoded protein: CASSLASEETQYF.

The chain employs TRBV18 and TRBJ1-4; D gene uncertain. The CDR3 length is 13 residues. The V gene's germline CDR1 is KGHSH and CDR2 LQKENI. Trimming removed 5 bases at V and 0 bases at J, with 4 bases between. The CDR3 here is CASSTATNEKLFF. The CDR3 DNA reads as TGTGCCAGCTCAACTGCAACTAATGAAAAACTGTTTTTT.

The chain uses TRBV5-4 and TRBJ2-5, with TRBD2 matching over 11 bases. The V gene's germline CDR1 is SGHNT and CDR2 YYREEE (reference sequence). V shed 4 bases, J shed 7 bases, and the junction held 6 bases outside the gene matches. CDR3 length: 14 residues. Here the CDR3 reads CASSPGLAEGTQYF. The CDR3 DNA follows: TGTGCCAGCAGCCCGGGACTAGCGGAGGGGACCCAGTACTTC.

The chain recombines TRBV7-8 with TRBJ2-7, with D perhaps matching TRBD1 (8 bases). Germline assignment: CDR1 SGHVS and CDR2 FQNEAQ. The CDR3 sequence is 14 residues long. Trimming took 5 bases from V and 4 from J, leaving 15 bases between them. The CDR3, as DNA: TGTGCCAGCAGCCCCGGACAGGGAGGGTACGAGCAGTACTTC. It yields the protein CASSPGQGGYEQYF.

This chain uses TRBV9 with TRBJ2-7; D possibly uses TRBD1 or TRBD2 (5 bases each). V shed 3 bases and J shed 2 bases, with 15 bases lying between them. The CDR3 consists of 15 residues. Germline V lookup: CDR1 SGDLS, CDR2 YYNGEE. Here the CDR3 DNA reads TGTGCCAGCAGCGCCACCGGGACCCACACCTACGAGCAGTACTTC. It encodes CASSATGTHTYEQYF.

The chain has TRBV19 and TRBJ1-2, with 10 bases fitting TRBD1. Germline trimming cut 3 bases from V and 8 bases from J; bases unmatched to any gene: 9. Germline CDR1 reads LNHDA; CDR2 reads SQIVND (reference sequence). The CDR3 covers 15 residues. CDR3 amino acids: CASSIPGQGTFGYTF. In nucleotides, the CDR3 is TGTGCCAGTAGTATTCCGGGACAGGGGACTTTCGGCTACACCTTC.

The V and J genes are TRBV19 and TRBJ2-7; a weak D match, TRBD1 (5 bases). This CDR3 has 14 residues. The germline CDR1 and CDR2 sequences are LNHDA and SQIVND (reference sequence). Trimming cost V 5 bases and J 1 base, with 12 bases left between them. The CDR3 reads CASSPGKVSYEQYF. The CDR3 bases are TGTGCCAGTAGTCCAGGGAAAGTTTCCTACGAGCAGTACTTC.